The source of this T cell receptor beta chain is a study of radiation and T cells in renal cell carcinoma. Worth noting for this clone: The antigen remains undetermined.

Data came from immunoSEQ multiplex PCR; TCRdb stores just in-frame clones and leaves some out. The sample includes approximately 170,000 clones, about nine tenths of them seen just once. With 4 bases clipped from V and 3 bases from J, the junction kept 10 bases outside the gene matches. The CDR3 contains 17 residues. Germline V gives CDR1 MGHRA, CDR2 YSYEKL. The time point denotes: blood 4 weeks post-SBRT, at nephrectomy. Stated treatment: 15 Gy SBRT to primary tumor, nephrectomy 4 weeks later. Nephrectomy followed 15 Gy stereotactic body radiation by 4 weeks. Whole-study findings and limits: Pretreatment tumor biopsies were lacking, so baseline clonotypes are unknown.

The receptor was isolated from a woman aged 45-65 years with renal cell carcinoma. Sequences were derived from blood, sampled from a patient whose treatment included radiotherapy and nephrectomy. J is TRBJ2-3 and V is TRBV4-1, with 10 bases fitting TRBD2. CDR3 DNA: TGCGCCAGCAGCCGCTCCCCGGGAGCGGGGGGGACAGATACGCAGTATTTT. This translates into CASSRSPGAGGTDTQYF.